This entry lists 21 T cell receptor beta chains sequenced from one sample in a study of shared clonotypes between healthy human individuals. Sequenced by immunoSEQ multiplex PCR; TCRdb stores in-frame clones only, minus some. The sample has hundreds of thousands of clones, 73% seen once. Sequenced: memory CD4+ T cells sorted from blood. Stated subset: CD45RA-negative fraction. The receptor source for this set is a woman aged 30 to 39 in good health.

This clone was detected a few times. The chain carries TRBV5-5 and TRBJ2-5; 8 bases match TRBD2. CDR1 is SGHKS and CDR2 is YYEKEE in the germline V gene (reference sequence). This CDR3 spans 13 amino acids. The V gene end was trimmed by 2 bases and the J gene end by 4 bases; junction bases not matched to a gene: 1. In DNA form, the CDR3 reads TGTGCCAGCAGCTTCAGCGGGAGAGAGACCCAGTACTTC. Amino acid sequence: CASSFSGRETQYF.

The DNA for the CDR3 is TGTGCCAGCAGCCGAATGGGACAGCAGAACACTGAAGCTTTCTTT. It is translated as CASSRMGQQNTEAFF. The chain combines TRBV16 with TRBJ1-1; 7 positions match TRBD1. J was trimmed by 1 base and V by 4 bases; bases with no gene match: 6. CDR3 length: 15 amino acids. Germline CDR1 KGHSY, CDR2 FQNENV.

This clone was seen more than once but under ten times. The chain employs TRBV6-5 and TRBJ2-7, with D possibly being TRBD1 (6 bases). The V gene's germline CDR1 is MNHEY and CDR2 SVGAGI. Trimming took off 4 bases at V and 4 bases at J, with 14 bases between the two ends. The CDR3 covers 14 residues. CDR3 DNA: TGTGCCAGCAGTTTAAGACAGGCGAAATACGAGCAGTACTTC. Protein: CASSLRQAKYEQYF.

This sequence joins TRBV2 and TRBJ2-3; D is perhaps TRBD2 (5 bases). Germline V gene sequence: CDR1 SNHLY, CDR2 FYNNEI. V dropped 6 bases and J dropped 2 bases, with 12 bases sitting between them. The CDR3 consists of 14 residues. In DNA, the CDR3 is TGTGCCAGCAGAAAAGCGGAAGACACAGATACGCAGTATTTT. It codes for CASRKAEDTDTQYF.

V is TRBV5-1 and J is TRBJ2-3; 10 bases are shared with TRBD2. Trimming at V came to 7 bases and at J to 5 bases, leaving 13 bases not matched to a gene. CDR3 length: 16 amino acids. Germline V gives CDR1 SGHRS, CDR2 YFSETQ. CDR3 sequence (DNA): TGCGCCAGCGCAGCAAATGGAGCGGGAGGGCAAGATACGCAGTATTTT. This translates into CASAANGAGGQDTQYF. Full variable domain (outside the CDR3, taken from reference TRBV5-1 and TRBJ2-3): KAGVTQTPRYLIKTRGQQVTLSCSPISGHRSVSWYQQTPGQGLQFLFEYFSETQRNKGNFPGRFSGRQFSNSRSEMNVSTLELGDSALYLCASAANGAGGQDTQYFGPGTRLTVL.

The chain couples TRBV11-2 to TRBJ1-1; D not certain. This CDR3 region has 13 residues. V dropped 5 bases and J dropped 6 bases, with 13 bases sitting between them. Germline-derived CDR1 and CDR2 are SGHAT and FQNNGV. In nucleotides, the CDR3 is TGTGCCAGCAGCACCACACCCGGGGCTGAAGCTTTCTTT. It specifies CASSTTPGAEAFF.

Here the CDR3 DNA reads TGTGCCAGCAAAAAACAGGGGAACACTGAAGCTTTCTTT. Translating gives CASKKQGNTEAFF. The rearrangement uses TRBV6-6 and TRBJ1-1; a weak D match, TRBD1 (6 bases). The CDR3 runs 13 residues. Germline CDR1 reads MNHNY; CDR2 reads SVGAGI (reference sequence). Trimming removed 7 bases from V and 1 base from J, with 10 bases in between.

The gene calls are TRBV5-1 and TRBJ2-7, with 7 bases matching TRBD1. The CDR3 has 17 residues. Germline lookup yields CDR1 SGHRS and CDR2 YFSETQ. V dropped 2 bases and J dropped 4; count of bases not matched to a gene: 15. CDR3 nucleotides: TGCGCCAGCAGCTTTGGGTCTTCCGGGACAGTGGCATACGAGCAGTACTTC. Protein sequence: CASSFGSSGTVAYEQYF.

A few counts support this clone. The rearrangement links TRBV2 to TRBJ2-4, with 7 bases identical to TRBD2. Looked up from germline, CDR1 is SNHLY and CDR2 is FYNNEI. V was clipped by 5 bases and J by 9 bases; unmatched bases: 13. The CDR3 has 15 amino acids. In DNA, the CDR3 is TGTGCCAGCAGTACCCTAGCGGCCGTTCCGGGCATTCAGTACTTC. It yields the protein CASSTLAAVPGIQYF.

The V call is TRBV6-6, the J call TRBJ2-1; 13 nucleotides match TRBD2. The CDR3 runs to 16 residues. Germline lookup yields CDR1 MNHNY and CDR2 SVGAGI (reference sequence). V dropped 1 base and J dropped 9; count of bases not matched to a gene: 6. The CDR3 loop reads CASSYLGTSGMGEQFF. CDR3 DNA: TGTGCCAGCAGTTACTTAGGGACTAGCGGGATGGGTGAGCAGTTCTTC.

The chain employs TRBV6-6 and TRBJ2-1, with 7 bases lining up with TRBD1. Trimming removed 5 bases from V and 2 bases from J; junction bases left unmatched: 6. Germline loops: CDR1 MNHNY, CDR2 SVGAGI (reference sequence). This CDR3 has 15 amino acids. CDR3 nucleotides: TGTGCCAGCAGTAAAACAGGGGTTACCTACAATGAGCAGTTCTTC. Translated, it gives CASSKTGVTYNEQFF.

In its sample, this clone ranks as medium-sized. V usage is TRBV27 and J usage is TRBJ1-5; a possible D gene is TRBD1 (6 bases). V lost 5 bases and J 3 bases, leaving 17 bases between the germline ends. This CDR3 has 16 residues. Germline values: CDR1 MNHEY, CDR2 SMNVEV (reference sequence). As DNA, the CDR3 is TGTGCCAGCAGTCCCCAGCTCGGACAGAACAATCAGCCCCAGCATTTT. Translated: CASSPQLGQNNQPQHF.

The chain couples TRBV29-1 to TRBJ2-1; 11 nucleotides agree with TRBD2. This CDR3 is 16 amino acids long. Germline assignment: CDR1 SQVTM and CDR2 ANQGSEA. V dropped 7 bases and J dropped 4; count of bases not matched to a gene: 12. Written as DNA, the CDR3 is TGCAGCGGAATGGGACTAGCGGAAAACCATTACAATGAGCAGTTCTTC. Protein sequence: CSGMGLAENHYNEQFF.

The chain recombines TRBV7-7 with TRBJ1-4; the D gene is possibly TRBD1 (5 bases). V shed 5 bases and J shed 7 bases, with 11 bases lying between them. Germline CDR1 is SSHAT and CDR2 is FNYEAQ (reference sequence). The CDR3 consists of 13 residues. The CDR3 nucleotides read TGTGCCAGCAGCGAAAGGGGAGGTGAAAAACTGTTTTTT. This translates into CASSERGGEKLFF.

The chain combines TRBV5-1 with TRBJ2-6, with D uncertain. Looked up from germline, CDR1 is SGHRS and CDR2 is YFSETQ. The CDR3 length is 17 residues. Trimming took off 5 bases at V and 0 bases at J, with 15 bases between the two ends. The CDR3 region has the DNA TGCGCCAGCAGTTTAGGGATCCAGAGCTCTGGGGCCAACGTCCTGACTTTC. Translated, it gives CASSLGIQSSGANVLTF.

This sequence joins TRBV2 and TRBJ1-1; D might be TRBD1 (6 bases). CDR3 size: 13 residues. V was cut by 4 bases and J by 4 bases, with 10 bases left in between. Germline loops: CDR1 SNHLY, CDR2 FYNNEI. The CDR3 DNA sequence: TGTGCCAGCAGTGCAGGGGCGAGCACTGAAGCTTTCTTT. It specifies CASSAGASTEAFF.

This clone was picked up many times. This chain joins TRBV6-5 and TRBJ2-2; D call uncertain. The V gene lost 10 bases and the J gene lost 5 bases, with 14 bases spanning the gap. Germline V gene sequence: CDR1 MNHEY, CDR2 SVGAGI. CDR3 length equals 13 residues. Written as DNA, the CDR3 is TGTGCCACCTCGGTTCTTTTGACCGGGGAGCTGTTTTTT. It codes for CATSVLLTGELFF.

The chain couples TRBV2 to TRBJ2-7; unclear D gene. Germline lookup yields CDR1 SNHLY and CDR2 FYNNEI. CDR3 length: 11 amino acids. Deletions cut 7 bases from V and 4 bases from J, with 8 bases between. DNA of the CDR3: TGTGCCAGCACGGCGGAATACGAGCAGTACTTC. Its protein product is CASTAEYEQYF.

This clone was observed once. The CDR3 nucleotides are TGCGCCAGCAGGGGCGGGAGTTGGTACGAGCAGTACTTC. This codes for CASRGGSWYEQYF. This chain joins TRBV10-2 and TRBJ2-7, with 7 bases matching TRBD2. Per germline, CDR1 WSHSY and CDR2 SAAADI. Trimming at V came to 6 bases and at J to 4 bases, leaving 6 bases not matched to a gene. This CDR3 contains 13 residues.

This chain uses TRBV5-1 with TRBJ1-4; D is uncertain. The CDR3 extends over 14 amino acids. The germline V gene encodes CDR1 SGHRS and CDR2 YFSETQ. V dropped 4 bases and J dropped 4 bases, with 11 bases sitting between them. The DNA of the CDR3 is TGCGCCAGCAGCCCGGATGGTATTAATGAAAAACTGTTTTTT. Translated, it gives CASSPDGINEKLFF.

This clone was counted between two and nine times. The CDR3 spells CASSHPDRGTDTEAFF. CDR3 DNA: TGTGCCAGCAGCCATCCCGACAGGGGGACGGACACTGAAGCTTTCTTT. The V and J genes are TRBV4-2 and TRBJ1-1; 9 bases align to TRBD1. J was trimmed by 3 bases and V by 3 bases; bases with no gene match: 8. The CDR3 totals 16 residues. CDR1 LGHNA and CDR2 YNFKEQ come from the germline V gene.